The source of this TCR beta chain is a study of spatial heterogeneity in lung cancer (dated by TCRdb to about 2019). Background for the entire study: More beta-chain than alpha-chain transcripts were consistently detected, likely reflecting higher beta-chain transcript abundance. In tumor regions, TCR transcript counts showed a strong correlation with a T cell transcriptional module score from matched bulk RNA-seq. In the raw uncorrected reads, each unique combination of TCR and UMI appeared on average more than ten times. In non-small cell lung cancer, the study quantitatively compared TCR alpha and beta repertoires across several tumor regions, matched nontumor lung, and blood. TCR repertoire features were related to nonsynonymous mutation counts determined by whole-exome sequencing of tumor tissue. Both alpha and beta chains were TCR-sequenced in around 220 tumor regions, 64 matched nontumor lung samples and some 56 PBMC samples obtained at surgery. Overall results and qualifications from the work: Counts of ubiquitous and regional expanded TCRs correlated with counts of ubiquitous and regional nonsynonymous mutations, respectively. Estimated TCR-seq coverage of tumor T cells was only roughly 7% for alpha chains and roughly 12% for beta chains. A correlation was observed between the number of expanded intratumoral alpha and beta TCRs and the tumor nonsynonymous mutation count. Additional single-cell paired TCR alpha and beta sequencing was considered necessary to confirm, at a functional level, the hypothesis that regional TCRs recognize regional mutations.

The library was obtained by 5' RACE. Sequenced on a NextSeq 500. In the TCR library protocol, a unique molecular identifier was attached to each TCR cDNA molecule so that PCR and sequencing errors could be corrected. On the authors' methods: TCR identification, UMI-based error correction and CDR3 extraction were all carried out with Decombinator tools. Expanded TCRs were defined as those above a frequency of 2 per 1,000, corresponding to the top 1% of the tumor frequency distribution. Expanded tumor TCRs were classed as regional if statistically deemed absent (corrected P<0.05) from at least one tumor region, otherwise ubiquitous. Rényi diversity was computed with the R vegan package after subsampling each repertoire 100 times to 5,000 TCRs. CDR3 similarity networks were constructed using string-kernel similarity of amino acid triplets, with links drawn between CDR3s whose pairwise similarity was above 0.82. Clones were called with MiXCR by TCRdb after fastp trimmed the public reads at Q25, and only in-frame beta chains were retained. Rows merge per CDR3 protein into single entries with the most common DNA and genes. V and J calls and clone size were set by TCRdb, not the authors. For this sample there are 12,000 or so distinct CDR3 sequences; 4% to 5.5% appear just once. The biggest ten clones account for roughly a quarter of the sample.

This clonotype appeared many times. No antigen is known for it. Within one base of it there is no much larger clone, and no base qualities were kept. Since it is a stray read in a library aimed at alpha chains, this beta chain has a size that is not meaningful. The intended sense of this specimen's time point label: sample taken at primary tumor resection. Donors were 70 or so patients with early-stage, untreated non-small cell lung cancer from the lung TRACERx cohort. Without any cell sorting, TCR sequencing was performed on whole RNA extracted either from tumor and nontumor lung tissue or from cryopreserved PBMC samples. A patient was chosen for TCR sequencing only when enough RNA was available from at least two tumor regions. Before selection, tumor and adjacent nontumor lung specimens were reviewed by a lung pathologist. This specimen consisted of lung tumor tissue, obtained at surgery. The sequence came from a male donor with early-stage non-small cell lung cancer.

The nucleotide sequence reads TGTGCCAGCAGCTCCAGGCACGCGGGACACGGGAGCTCCTACAATGAGCAGTTCTTC. This translates into CASSSRHAGHGSSYNEQFF. This receptor chain uses TRBV6-2 or TRBV6-3 and TRBJ2-1; the D gene could be TRBD1 or TRBD2, each one agreeing over 6 bases. As encoded in the germline V gene, CDR1 is MNHEY while CDR2 is SVGEGT. The CDR3 covers 19 residues, taking in both the cysteine and the phenylalanine. Only the CDR3 region is kept as DNA, spanning 57 bases read in frame from base 1. V is pared back by 6 bases and J by 0 bases, with 24 bases lying between the germline termini.